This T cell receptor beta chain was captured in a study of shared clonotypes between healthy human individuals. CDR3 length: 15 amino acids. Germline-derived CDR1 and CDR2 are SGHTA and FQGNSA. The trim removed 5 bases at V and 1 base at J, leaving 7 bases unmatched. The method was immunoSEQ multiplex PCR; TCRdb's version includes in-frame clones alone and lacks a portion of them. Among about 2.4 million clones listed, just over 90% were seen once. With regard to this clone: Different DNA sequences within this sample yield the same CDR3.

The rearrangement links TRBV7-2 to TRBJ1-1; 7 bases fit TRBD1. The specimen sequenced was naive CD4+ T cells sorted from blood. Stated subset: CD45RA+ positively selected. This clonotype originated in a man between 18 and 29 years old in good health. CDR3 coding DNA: TGTGCCAGCAGCCCCCGACAGGGCGGGAACACTGAAGCTTTCTTT. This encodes CASSPRQGGNTEAFF.